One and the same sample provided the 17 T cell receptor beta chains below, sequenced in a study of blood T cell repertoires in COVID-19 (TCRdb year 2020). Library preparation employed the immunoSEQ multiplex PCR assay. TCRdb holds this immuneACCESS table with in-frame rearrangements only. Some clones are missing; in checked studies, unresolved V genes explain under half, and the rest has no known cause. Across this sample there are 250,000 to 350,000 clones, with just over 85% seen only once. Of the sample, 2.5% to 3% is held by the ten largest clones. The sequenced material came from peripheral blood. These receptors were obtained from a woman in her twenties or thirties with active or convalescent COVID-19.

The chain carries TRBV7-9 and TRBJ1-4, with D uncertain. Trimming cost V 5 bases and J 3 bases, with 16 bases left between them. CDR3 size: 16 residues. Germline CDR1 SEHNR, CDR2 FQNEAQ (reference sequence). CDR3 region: CASSLAVSEPNEKLFF. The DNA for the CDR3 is TGTGCCAGCAGCCTCGCCGTGAGTGAACCTAATGAAAAACTGTTTTTT.

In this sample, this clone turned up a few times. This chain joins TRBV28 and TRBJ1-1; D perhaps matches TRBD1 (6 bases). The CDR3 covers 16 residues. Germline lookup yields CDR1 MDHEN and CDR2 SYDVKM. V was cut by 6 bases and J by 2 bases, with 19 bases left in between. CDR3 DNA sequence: TGTGCCAGCAGCTTTCCCAAACAGGGTATTAACACTGAAGCTTTCTTT. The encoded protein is CASSFPKQGINTEAFF.

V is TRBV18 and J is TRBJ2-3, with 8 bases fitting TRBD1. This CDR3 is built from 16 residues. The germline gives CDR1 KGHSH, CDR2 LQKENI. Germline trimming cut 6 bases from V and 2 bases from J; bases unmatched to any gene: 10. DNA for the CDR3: TGTGCCAGCTCCCCGGGACAGGTGGCGTCCACAGATACGCAGTATTTT. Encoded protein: CASSPGQVASTDTQYF.

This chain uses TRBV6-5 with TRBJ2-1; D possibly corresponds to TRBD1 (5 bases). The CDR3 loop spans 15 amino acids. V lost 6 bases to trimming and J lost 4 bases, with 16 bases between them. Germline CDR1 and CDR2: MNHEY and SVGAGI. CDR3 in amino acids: CASSLADNQYNEQFF. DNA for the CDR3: TGTGCCAGCAGCCTCGCGGACAACCAATACAATGAGCAGTTCTTC.

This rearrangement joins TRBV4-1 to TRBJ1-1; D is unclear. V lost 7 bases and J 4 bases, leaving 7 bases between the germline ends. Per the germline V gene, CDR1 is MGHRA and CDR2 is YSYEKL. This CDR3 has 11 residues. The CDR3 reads CASTGGTEAFF. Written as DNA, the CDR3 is TGCGCCAGCACTGGCGGCACTGAAGCTTTCTTT.

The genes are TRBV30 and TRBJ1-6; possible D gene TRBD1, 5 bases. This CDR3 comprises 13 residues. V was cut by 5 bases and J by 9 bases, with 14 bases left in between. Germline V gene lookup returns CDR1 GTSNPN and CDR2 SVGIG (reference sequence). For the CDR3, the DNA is TGTGCCTGGCGACAGTCCGATACTTCACCCCTCCACTTT. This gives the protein CAWRQSDTSPLHF.

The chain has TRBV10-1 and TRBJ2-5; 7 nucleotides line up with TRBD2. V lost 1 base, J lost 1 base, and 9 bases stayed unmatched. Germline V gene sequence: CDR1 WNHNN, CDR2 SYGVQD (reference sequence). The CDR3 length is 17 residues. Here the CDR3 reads CASSEWEGRPVQETQYF. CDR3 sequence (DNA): TGCGCCAGCAGTGAGTGGGAGGGACGGCCCGTCCAAGAGACCCAGTACTTC.

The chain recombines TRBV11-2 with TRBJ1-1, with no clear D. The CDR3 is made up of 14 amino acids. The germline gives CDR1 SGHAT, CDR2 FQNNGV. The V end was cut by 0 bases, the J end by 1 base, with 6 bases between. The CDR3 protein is CASSLEPGNTEAFF. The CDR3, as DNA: TGTGCCAGCAGCTTAGAACCAGGGAACACTGAAGCTTTCTTT.

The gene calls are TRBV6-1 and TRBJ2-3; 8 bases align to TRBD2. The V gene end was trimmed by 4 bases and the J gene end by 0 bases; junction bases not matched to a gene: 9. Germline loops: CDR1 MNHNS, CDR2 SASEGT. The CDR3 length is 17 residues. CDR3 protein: CASSVLPGTSSTDTQYF. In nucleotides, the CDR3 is TGTGCCAGCAGTGTACTGCCCGGGACTAGTAGCACAGATACGCAGTATTTT.

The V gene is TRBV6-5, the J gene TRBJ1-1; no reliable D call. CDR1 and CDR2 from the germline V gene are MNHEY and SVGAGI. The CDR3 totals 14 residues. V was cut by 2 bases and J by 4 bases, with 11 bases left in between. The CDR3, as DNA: TGTGCCAGCAGTTACCAACACCTAGGCACTGAAGCTTTCTTT. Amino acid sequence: CASSYQHLGTEAFF.

In DNA form, the CDR3 reads TGTGCCATCAGTGAGTCAATAGCTAGAAATTCACCCCTCCACTTT. Translating gives CAISESIARNSPLHF. V and J are TRBV10-3 and TRBJ1-6; D is unresolved. V was trimmed by 0 bases and J by 7 bases, leaving 10 bases between them. Germline V gives CDR1 ENHRY, CDR2 SYGVKD. The CDR3 has 15 amino acids.

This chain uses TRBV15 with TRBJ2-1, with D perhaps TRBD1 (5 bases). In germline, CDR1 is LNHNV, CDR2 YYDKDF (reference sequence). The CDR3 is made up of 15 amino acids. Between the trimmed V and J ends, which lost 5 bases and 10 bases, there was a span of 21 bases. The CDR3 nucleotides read TGTGCCACCAGCGCTTGGGGCGGCCAAGGTTCGGAGCAGTTCTTC. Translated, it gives CATSAWGGQGSEQFF.

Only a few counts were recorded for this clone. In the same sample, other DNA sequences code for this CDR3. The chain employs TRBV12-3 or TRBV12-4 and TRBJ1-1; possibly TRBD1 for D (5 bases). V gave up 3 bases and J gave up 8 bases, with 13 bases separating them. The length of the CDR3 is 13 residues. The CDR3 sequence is CASSFGRGTEAFF. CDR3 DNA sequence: TGTGCCAGCAGTTTCGGGAGGGGTACGGAAGCTTTCTTT.

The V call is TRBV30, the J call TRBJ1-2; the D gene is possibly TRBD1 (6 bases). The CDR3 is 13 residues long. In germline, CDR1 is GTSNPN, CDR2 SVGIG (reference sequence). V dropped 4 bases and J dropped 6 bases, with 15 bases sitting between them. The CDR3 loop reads CAWTMTSGDGYTF. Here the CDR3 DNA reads TGTGCCTGGACTATGACCTCAGGGGATGGCTACACCTTC.

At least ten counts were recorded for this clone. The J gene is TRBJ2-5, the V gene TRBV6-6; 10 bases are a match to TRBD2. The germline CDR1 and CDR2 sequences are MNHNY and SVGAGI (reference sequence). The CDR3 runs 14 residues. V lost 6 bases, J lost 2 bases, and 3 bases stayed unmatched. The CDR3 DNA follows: TGTGCCAGCAGCCTAGCGGGGGCGCAAGAGACCCAGTACTTC. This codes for CASSLAGAQETQYF.

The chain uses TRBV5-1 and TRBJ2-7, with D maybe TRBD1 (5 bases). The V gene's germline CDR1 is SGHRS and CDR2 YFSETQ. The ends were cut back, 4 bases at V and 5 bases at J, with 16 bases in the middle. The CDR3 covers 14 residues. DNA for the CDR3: TGCGCCAGCAGCCTTCAGGGTGGGCGCGACGAGCAGTACTTC. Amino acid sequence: CASSLQGGRDEQYF.

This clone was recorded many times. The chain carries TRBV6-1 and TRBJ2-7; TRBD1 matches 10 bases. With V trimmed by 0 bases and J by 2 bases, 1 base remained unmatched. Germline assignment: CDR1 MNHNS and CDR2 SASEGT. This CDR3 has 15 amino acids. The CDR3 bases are TGTGCCAGCAGTGAAGCCGGGACAGGGGCCTACGAGCAGTACTTC. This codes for CASSEAGTGAYEQYF.